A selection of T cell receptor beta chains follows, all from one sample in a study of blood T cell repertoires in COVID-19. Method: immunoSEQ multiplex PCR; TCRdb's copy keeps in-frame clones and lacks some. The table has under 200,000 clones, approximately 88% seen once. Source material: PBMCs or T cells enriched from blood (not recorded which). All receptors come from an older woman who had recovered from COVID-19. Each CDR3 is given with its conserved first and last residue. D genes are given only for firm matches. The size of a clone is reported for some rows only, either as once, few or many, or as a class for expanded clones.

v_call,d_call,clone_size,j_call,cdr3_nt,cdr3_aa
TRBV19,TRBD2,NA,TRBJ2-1,TGTGCCAGTAGTATATCCCTAGCGGGAGTTAATGAGCAGTTCTTC,CASSISLAGVNEQFF
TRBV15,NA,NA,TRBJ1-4,TGTGCCACCAGCAGAGACCGAGCAACTAATGAAAAACTGTTTTTT,CATSRDRATNEKLFF
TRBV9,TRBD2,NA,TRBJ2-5,TGTGCCAGCAGCGAGGCACTAGCGGGGGCTGGGGAGACCCAGTACTTC,CASSEALAGAGETQYF
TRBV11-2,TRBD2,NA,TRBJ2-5,TGTGCCAGCAGCCACGTGCGGGGAGGGTTGAGAGAGACCCAGTACTTC,CASSHVRGGLRETQYF
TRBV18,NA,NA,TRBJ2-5,TGTGCCAGCTCCCGGGATGTGATGCGGGCAGGAGAGACCCAGTACTTC,CASSRDVMRAGETQYF
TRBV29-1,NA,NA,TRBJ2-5,TGCGCGGGGCTCCAAGAGACCCAGTACTTC,CAGLQETQYF
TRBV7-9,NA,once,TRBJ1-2,TGTGCCAGCAGCCGCCATGGGGCTGGCAATGGCTACACCTTC,CASSRHGAGNGYTF
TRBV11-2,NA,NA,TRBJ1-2,TGTGCCAGCTCGGCGGGGGCGGGCTATGGCTACACCTTC,CASSAGAGYGYTF
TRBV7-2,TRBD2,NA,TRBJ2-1,TGTGCCAGCAGATCTAGCGGCACTAGCGCCTACAATGAGCAGTTCTTC,CASRSSGTSAYNEQFF
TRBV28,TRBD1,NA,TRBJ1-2,TGTGCCAGCAGTTACCGGACAGGGAACTATGGCTACACCTTC,CASSYRTGNYGYTF
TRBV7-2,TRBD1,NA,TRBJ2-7,TGTGCCAGCAGCTCGACGGGACAGGGGCCGTACGAGCAGTACTTC,CASSSTGQGPYEQYF
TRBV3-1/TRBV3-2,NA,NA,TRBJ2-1,TGTGCCGTCACTTCTAGCACGTCCCCCAATGAGCAGTTCTTC,CAVTSSTSPNEQFF
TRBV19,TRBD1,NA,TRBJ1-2,TGTGCCAGTAGTCCCAGGACAGGGAACTATGATGGCTACACCTTC,CASSPRTGNYDGYTF
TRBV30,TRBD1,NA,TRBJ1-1,TGTGCCTGGAGTCCGGGACAGCACACTGAAGCTTTCTTT,CAWSPGQHTEAFF
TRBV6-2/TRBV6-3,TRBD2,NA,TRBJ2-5,TGTGCCAGCAGTAGGGGGACTAGCGGGGCCCTGGGGGAGACCCAGTACTTC,CASSRGTSGALGETQYF
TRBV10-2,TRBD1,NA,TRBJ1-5,TGCGCCAGCACCCCCTCCGGGACAGGGGGGTATCAGCCCCAGCATTTT,CASTPSGTGGYQPQHF
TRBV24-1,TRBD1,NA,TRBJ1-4,TGTGCCACCAGTGAACCTACAGGGGGAAAACTGTTTTTT,CATSEPTGGKLFF